Listed below are T cell receptor beta chains from one sample, sequenced in a study of T-cell reconstitution after alpha-beta-depleted transplantation in children. TCRdb reanalysed the PCR reads using MiXCR and keeps one entry per CDR3 protein. The table includes approximately 200,000 distinct CDR3 sequences, roughly 15% detected once. The source material was PBMCs from the stem cell graft donor, sampled from the stem cell graft. These TCRs come from a human donor who donated a stem cell graft to a child with acute lymphoblastic leukemia. Each CDR3 is given with its conserved first and last residue. The D gene is left open where the match is weak. The size entry is marked missing in some rows and otherwise reads once, few, many or a size class.

cdr3_length j_call v_call d_call clone_size cdr3_aa cdr3_nt
18 TRBJ2-7 TRBV12-3/TRBV12-4 - - CAFSSNSGTPIRRGEQYF TGTGCCTTCAGTTCGAATTCCGGGACTCCAATAAGGAGGGGCGAGCAGTACTTC
13 TRBJ1-1 TRBV7-9 - many CASSLEGRTEAFF TGTGCCAGCAGCTTAGAGGGGCGGACTGAAGCTTTCTTT
17 TRBJ2-1 TRBV7-9 TRBD2 - CASTILAGGNLANEQFF TGTGCCAGCACCATCTTAGCGGGAGGGAACCTTGCCAATGAGCAGTTCTTC
13 TRBJ2-1 TRBV10-3 TRBD2 many CAISLAGDNEQFF TGTGCCATCAGCTTAGCGGGAGACAATGAGCAGTTCTTC
15 TRBJ1-2 TRBV20-1 TRBD1 - CSARVRRGFDHGYTF TGCAGTGCTAGAGTTCGCAGGGGGTTCGACCATGGCTACACCTTC
18 TRBJ2-3 TRBV5-1 TRBD2 few CASSLGLAGARMGDTQYF TGCGCCAGCAGCTTGGGACTAGCGGGAGCCCGAATGGGTGATACGCAGTATTTT
14 TRBJ1-4 TRBV5-6 TRBD1 - CASSLQGASEKLFF TGTGCCAGCAGCTTACAGGGGGCTTCGGAAAAACTGTTTTTT
15 TRBJ2-1 TRBV13 - many CASSLVMGERNEQFF TGTGCCAGCAGCTTAGTTATGGGGGAACGGAATGAGCAGTTCTTC
14 TRBJ1-1 TRBV5-1 - - CASKRTDMNTEAFF TGCGCCAGCAAACGGACGGATATGAACACTGAAGCTTTCTTT
16 TRBJ2-1 TRBV20-1 TRBD2 many CSAFTVLAGLKDEQFF TGCAGTGCCTTCACCGTACTAGCGGGGCTTAAGGATGAGCAGTTCTTC
17 TRBJ2-2 TRBV12-3/TRBV12-4 TRBD1 few CASSPGQGLRWTGELFF TGTGCCAGCAGTCCGGGACAGGGATTGCGGTGGACCGGGGAGCTGTTTTTT
14 TRBJ1-2 TRBV6-1 - many CASSELGRADGYTF TGTGCCAGCAGTGAGCTGGGCAGGGCTGACGGCTACACCTTC
15 TRBJ2-1 TRBV29-1 - many CSVDGLGKWGNEQFF TGCAGCGTTGATGGATTAGGAAAATGGGGCAATGAGCAGTTCTTC
17 TRBJ1-4 TRBV12-3/TRBV12-4 - many CASSLVPAARPNEKLFF TGTGCCAGCAGTTTAGTCCCCGCCGCACGGCCTAATGAAAAACTGTTTTTT
12 TRBJ2-2 TRBV7-9 - few CASSFDFRELFF TGTGCCAGCAGCTTTGACTTCCGGGAGCTGTTTTTT
16 TRBJ2-1 TRBV12-3/TRBV12-4 TRBD2 many CASRPGIGTGGNEQFF TGTGCCAGCAGGCCCGGGATCGGGACGGGGGGAAATGAGCAGTTCTTC
16 TRBJ1-5 TRBV10-3 - - CAISESEGSTNQPQHF TGTGCCATCAGTGAGTCGGAGGGGTCGACTAATCAGCCCCAGCATTTT
15 TRBJ2-7 TRBV5-1 - many CASSSWTALQYEQYF TGCGCCAGCAGCTCATGGACAGCCCTCCAATACGAGCAGTACTTC
16 TRBJ2-3 TRBV29-1 - many CSVSGAFRGSTDTQYF TGCAGCGTTTCGGGTGCCTTCCGCGGGAGCACAGATACGCAGTATTTT
14 TRBJ1-2 TRBV5-1 - - CASSLDRAYYGYTF TGCGCCAGCAGCTTGGACAGGGCTTACTATGGCTACACCTTC
14 TRBJ2-7 TRBV20-1 TRBD1 many CSAQKDRGYYEQYF TGCAGTGCCCAGAAGGACAGGGGTTATTACGAGCAGTACTTC
14 TRBJ1-5 TRBV20-1 - many CSVRLRQGAQPQHF TGCAGTGTCCGCTTGCGGCAGGGTGCTCAGCCCCAGCATTTT
13 TRBJ1-3 TRBV6-1 - few CASAPTTGNTIYF TGTGCCAGTGCCCCGACGACTGGAAACACCATATATTTT
15 TRBJ1-2 TRBV1 - many CTSSFAGGGNYGYTF TGCACCAGCAGCTTCGCAGGTGGTGGAAACTATGGCTACACCTTC
12 TRBJ2-7 TRBV12-3/TRBV12-4 - many CASSFSPGEQYF TGTGCCAGCAGTTTCTCCCCCGGCGAGCAGTACTTC
13 TRBJ1-2 TRBV9 TRBD1 many CASSVTGEGGYTF TGTGCCAGCAGCGTAACAGGGGAGGGTGGCTACACCTTC
13 TRBJ2-7 TRBV28 - many CASRGSGIYEQYF TGTGCCAGCAGGGGTAGCGGAATCTACGAGCAGTACTTC
15 TRBJ2-1 TRBV5-1 - - CASSLGLVGVNEQFF TGCGCCAGCAGCTTGGGGCTAGTTGGTGTAAATGAGCAGTTCTTC
16 TRBJ1-1 TRBV12-3/TRBV12-4 TRBD1 - CASRGDRGVVDTEAFF TGTGCCAGCAGGGGGGACAGAGGGGTAGTCGACACTGAAGCTTTCTTT
16 TRBJ2-3 TRBV10-3 - many CAISWGEPTSTDTQYF TGTGCCATCAGCTGGGGGGAGCCTACTAGCACAGATACGCAGTATTTT
18 TRBJ2-1 TRBV20-1 - many CSAKPGRRGLSSYNEQFF TGCAGTGCTAAGCCGGGCAGAAGAGGACTAAGCTCCTACAATGAGCAGTTCTTC
17 TRBJ2-3 TRBV12-3/TRBV12-4 TRBD2 - CASSSRGSGKLGDTQYF TGTGCCAGCAGTTCGAGAGGAAGCGGGAAGTTAGGAGATACGCAGTATTTT
13 TRBJ2-6 TRBV29-1 - many CSGVLGGANVLTF TGCAGCGGGGTCCTTGGGGGGGCCAACGTCCTGACTTTC
18 TRBJ2-5 TRBV5-5 TRBD2 few CASSLGGLAGAPQETQYF TGTGCCAGCAGCTTGGGGGGACTAGCGGGAGCCCCCCAAGAGACCCAGTACTTC
18 TRBJ2-1 TRBV19 - few CASSILGAGLPSYNEQFF TGTGCCAGTAGTATCCTAGGGGCCGGCCTGCCCTCCTACAATGAGCAGTTCTTC
15 TRBJ1-5 TRBV12-3/TRBV12-4 TRBD1 many CASRLQGASGQPQHF TGTGCCAGCAGACTCCAGGGGGCTTCTGGTCAGCCCCAGCATTTT
17 TRBJ1-1 TRBV5-1 TRBD1 - CASSRGYRGRMNTEAFF TGCGCCAGCAGCAGGGGGTACAGGGGGCGGATGAACACTGAAGCTTTCTTT
15 TRBJ1-6 TRBV7-8 - few CASSQAGSYNSPLHF TGTGCCAGCAGCCAAGCCGGCTCCTATAATTCACCCCTCCACTTT
15 TRBJ2-2 TRBV5-4 - - CASSLDNANTGELFF TGTGCCAGCAGCTTGGACAACGCGAACACCGGGGAGCTGTTTTTT
14 TRBJ1-5 TRBV12-3/TRBV12-4 - few CASSGTGTDQPQHF TGTGCCAGCAGCGGTACAGGGACCGATCAGCCCCAGCATTTT
12 TRBJ1-1 TRBV7-9 - many CASSLRATEAFF TGTGCCAGCAGCTTGAGGGCCACTGAAGCTTTCTTT
14 TRBJ2-5 TRBV5-1 - - CASSFLRVDETQYF TGCGCCAGCAGCTTTCTTCGGGTTGATGAGACCCAGTACTTC
16 TRBJ2-2 TRBV4-1 - many CASSQVQGRNTGELFF TGCGCCAGCAGCCAAGTGCAGGGGAGGAACACCGGGGAGCTGTTTTTT
15 TRBJ2-7 TRBV7-6 TRBD1 - CASSLSGTATYEQYF TGTGCCAGCAGCTTGTCCGGGACAGCCACCTACGAGCAGTACTTC
16 TRBJ2-1 TRBV7-6 TRBD1 many CASSRASGQGLDEQFF TGTGCCAGCAGCCGAGCATCGGGACAGGGTCTGGATGAGCAGTTCTTC
14 TRBJ2-7 TRBV20-1 - many CSASRSVGNYEQYF TGCAGTGCTAGTCGTTCGGTGGGAAACTACGAGCAGTACTTC
12 TRBJ1-1 TRBV18 - few CALRGLNTEAFF TGTGCCTTGCGGGGGTTGAACACTGAAGCTTTCTTT
16 TRBJ2-3 TRBV7-8 TRBD2 few CASSSGLAGSTDTQYF TGTGCCAGCAGCTCCGGACTAGCGGGGAGCACAGATACGCAGTATTTT